The 26 T cell receptor beta chains given below trace back to one sample, sequenced in a study of T cells in Graves' hyperthyroidism and ophthalmopathy. TCR beta CDR3 sequences were amplified from RNA transcripts. Primed by the HTBI set, a first-round RT-PCR was run on the TCR CDR3. One entry per CDR3 protein, called by TCRdb with MiXCR from the multiplex PCR reads. The data contain fewer than 600,000 distinct CDR3 sequences, over 13% of them singletons. Specimen: blood. The receptors here all came from a young woman with Graves' hyperthyroidism.

This clonotype was seen at least ten times. The chain is built from TRBV11-2 and TRBJ2-1; 9 bases line up with TRBD2. Per the germline V gene, CDR1 is SGHAT and CDR2 is FQNNGV. CDR3 length equals 15 residues. J lost 9 bases, V lost 5 bases, and 11 bases had no gene match. CDR3 in DNA: TGTGCCAGCAGCCAGATGGCGGGAGGGCCGGGTGAGCAGTTCTTC. Translated: CASSQMAGGPGEQFF.

The chain combines TRBV6-1 with TRBJ2-7; the D gene could be TRBD1 or TRBD2 (5 bases each). Deletions cut 0 bases from V and 3 bases from J, with 9 bases between. Germline CDR1 and CDR2: MNHNS and SASEGT. The CDR3 sequence is 14 residues long. Written as DNA, the CDR3 is TGTGCCAGCAGTGAAGCGGGGGTCGTCTACGAGCAGTACTTC. The encoded protein is CASSEAGVVYEQYF.

This clonotype was seen many times. The chain combines TRBV6-5 with TRBJ1-4, with D perhaps TRBD1 (5 bases). Germline CDR1 and CDR2: MNHEY and SVGAGI. With 1 base removed from V and 8 bases from J, the gap between germline ends came to 14 bases. The CDR3 loop spans 15 amino acids. In nucleotides, the CDR3 is TGTGCCAGCAGTTACTTGGACACAAATCGGGAAAAACTGTTTTTT. Amino acid sequence: CASSYLDTNREKLFF.

The rearrangement joins TRBV29-1 to TRBJ1-1; no firm D call. The CDR3 runs 12 residues. The germline gives CDR1 SQVTM, CDR2 ANQGSEA. Trimming left V 1 base short and J 3 bases short, with 6 bases between. This CDR3 reads CSVEGADTEAFF. The DNA for the CDR3 is TGCAGCGTTGAAGGGGCAGACACTGAAGCTTTCTTT.

Many counts were recorded for this clonotype. The chain has TRBV5-8 and TRBJ1-6, with TRBD1 as a possible D gene (5 bases). The V gene lost 4 bases and the J gene lost 14 bases, with 22 bases spanning the gap. The CDR3 has 15 residues. Looked up from germline, CDR1 is SGHTS and CDR2 is YDEGEE. The CDR3 here is CASSPPPQGAVTLHF. In DNA, the CDR3 is TGTGCCAGCAGCCCACCCCCGCAGGGCGCGGTGACCCTCCACTTT.

This clonotype has only a few counts. The rearrangement joins TRBV7-6 to TRBJ1-1; D may be TRBD1 (6 bases). The CDR3 has 15 residues. The V gene lost 1 base and the J gene lost 0 bases, with 9 bases spanning the gap. CDR1 SGHVS and CDR2 FNYEAQ come from the germline V gene. CDR3 loop: CASSLGDTMNTEAFF. The CDR3, as DNA: TGTGCCAGCAGCTTAGGGGACACTATGAACACTGAAGCTTTCTTT.

This clonotype was seen only a few times. J is TRBJ2-2 and V is TRBV9; tentatively, D is TRBD2 (6 bases). CDR1 and CDR2 (germline): SGDLS, YYNGEE. V was pared by 0 bases and J by 4 bases, with 19 bases between. This CDR3 is built from 18 residues. The CDR3 protein is CASSVASSGRMGTGELFF. As DNA, the CDR3 is TGTGCCAGCAGCGTAGCTTCATCCGGGAGAATGGGCACCGGGGAGCTGTTTTTT.

This clonotype was found many times. The rearrangement links TRBV6-1 to TRBJ1-2, with 7 bases lining up with TRBD1. The CDR3 is 15 amino acids. From germline, CDR1 is MNHNS and CDR2 SASEGT. The junction had 4 bases not matched to a gene; V was cut back by 1 base and J by 2 bases. The CDR3 bases are TGTGCCAGCAGTGAAGTTTCGACAGGGAACTATGGCTACACCTTC. This encodes CASSEVSTGNYGYTF.

At least ten counts were recorded for this clonotype. The chain employs TRBV28 and TRBJ2-7; D perhaps matches TRBD2 (6 bases). The CDR3 is made up of 13 amino acids. Germline V CDR1 and CDR2: MDHEN, SYDVKM. Trimming shortened V by 6 bases and J by 5 bases, and 14 bases separated the two germline ends. The CDR3 nucleotides read TGTGCCAGCAGGTCCGGGGGTAACGACGAGCAGTACTTC. Translated, it gives CASRSGGNDEQYF.

Only a few counts were recorded for this clonotype. The J gene is TRBJ1-5, the V gene TRBV4-1; 8 nucleotides line up with TRBD1. This CDR3 has 14 residues. V lost 2 bases to trimming and J lost 6 bases; unmatched junction nucleotides: 3. Germline CDR1 is MGHRA and CDR2 is YSYEKL. CDR3 DNA sequence: TGCGCCAGCAGCCAACCGCAGGGGGCTCAGCCCCAGCATTTT. Residues: CASSQPQGAQPQHF.

This clonotype turned up a few times. The genes are TRBV24-1 and TRBJ2-5; TRBD2 aligns across 9 bases. This CDR3 comprises 13 residues. Germline V gene data show CDR1 as KGHDR and CDR2 as SFDVKD. V trimming: 5 bases; J trimming: 3 bases; junction bases outside the gene matches: 0. CDR3 DNA: TGTGCCACCAGTGGGACTAGCGAAGAGACCCAGTACTTC. Encoded protein: CATSGTSEETQYF.

The chain combines TRBV24-1 with TRBJ1-5; D is possibly TRBD1 (5 bases). Germline-derived CDR1 and CDR2 are KGHDR and SFDVKD. The V and J ends lost 9 bases and 11 bases respectively, with 13 bases between them. This CDR3 is built from 11 residues. The CDR3 sequence: CATEKGWTQHF. CDR3 coding DNA: TGTGCCACCGAAAAGGGGTGGACCCAGCATTTT.

This clonotype was seen repeatedly, ten times or more. V is TRBV29-1 and J is TRBJ1-5, with D possibly matching TRBD1 (6 bases). With 4 bases removed from V and 8 bases from J, the gap between germline ends came to 15 bases. Germline V gives CDR1 SQVTM, CDR2 ANQGSEA. This CDR3 is built from 13 residues. This CDR3 is CSVGWTAKEPQHF. CDR3 nucleotides: TGCAGCGTTGGTTGGACAGCCAAGGAGCCCCAGCATTTT.

A remark on this clonotype: A single base separates this from a much larger clone, so it may be a read error. The V call is TRBV12-3 or TRBV12-4, the J call TRBJ2-7; 9 bases agree with TRBD2. CDR3 length equals 13 residues. The chain's CDR3 is CASSGSSSYEQHF. CDR3 sequence (DNA): TGTGCCAGTAGCGGGAGTTCCTCCTACGAGCAGCACTTC.

This clonotype was found many times. The CDR3 DNA follows: TGTGCCAGCAGTGGACGGATAGGGGCGGTTTCCTACGAGCAGTACTTC. This codes for CASSGRIGAVSYEQYF. The rearrangement links TRBV12-3 or TRBV12-4 to TRBJ2-7; D perhaps matches TRBD1 (5 bases). The CDR3 covers 16 residues. Deletions cut 5 bases from V and 1 base from J, with 18 bases between.

The chain is built from TRBV24-1 and TRBJ1-3; D is unresolved. Trimming took 5 bases from V and 4 from J, leaving 8 bases between them. The CDR3 length is 13 residues. In germline, CDR1 is KGHDR, CDR2 SFDVKD. DNA for the CDR3: TGTGCCACCAGTGGAGTAGGAGGAAACACCATATATTTT. This translates into CATSGVGGNTIYF.

Ten or more counts support this clonotype. This rearrangement joins TRBV7-9 to TRBJ2-3; D uncertain. This CDR3 is built from 13 residues. The ends were cut back, 5 bases at V and 1 base at J, with 7 bases in the middle. From germline, CDR1 is SEHNR and CDR2 FQNEAQ (reference sequence). In nucleotides, the CDR3 is TGTGCCAGCAGCCTTCCCCGCACAGATACGCAGTATTTT. Encoded protein: CASSLPRTDTQYF.

CDR3 residues: CATGTDRDEQYV. In nucleotides, the CDR3 is TGTGCCACGGGGACGGACAGGGACGAGCAGTACGTC. The chain links TRBV10-3 to TRBJ2-7; 8 bases map to TRBD1. Trimming took 10 bases from V and 5 from J; bases not matched to a gene: 7. The CDR3 totals 12 residues. Germline-derived CDR1 and CDR2 are ENHRY and SYGVKD.

V is TRBV9 and J is TRBJ2-3, with D tentatively TRBD1 (6 bases). V dropped 7 bases and J dropped 1 base, with 19 bases sitting between them. Germline loops: CDR1 SGDLS, CDR2 YYNGEE. This CDR3 is built from 16 residues. The CDR3 is CASCTGMGPGTDTQYF. CDR3 in DNA: TGTGCCAGCTGTACAGGGATGGGGCCCGGCACAGATACGCAGTATTTT.

The chain links TRBV13 to TRBJ1-4, with D maybe TRBD1 (5 bases). V dropped 5 bases and J dropped 8 bases, with 12 bases sitting between them. The CDR3 covers 13 residues. The germline gives CDR1 PRHDT, CDR2 FYEKMQ (reference sequence). The CDR3 DNA reads as TGTGCCAGCAGCGGCGGGGGGTGGGAAAAACTGTTTTTT. It yields the protein CASSGGGWEKLFF.

This clonotype was recorded at least ten times. The gene calls are TRBV5-1 and TRBJ1-1; D remains ambiguous. Between the trimmed V and J ends, which lost 0 bases and 1 base, there was a span of 7 bases. In germline, CDR1 is SGHRS, CDR2 YFSETQ. The CDR3 totals 14 residues. CDR3 loop: CASSLDRPNTEAFF. CDR3 DNA sequence: TGCGCCAGCAGCTTGGACAGACCGAACACTGAAGCTTTCTTT.

This clonotype was counted many times. The gene calls are TRBV11-2 and TRBJ2-5, with 9 bases matching TRBD1. Germline V gene sequence: CDR1 SGHAT, CDR2 FQNNGV. V gave up 2 bases and J gave up 5 bases; unmatched junction bases: 9. This CDR3 is built from 16 residues. The CDR3 reads CASSLSTGGSEETQYF. CDR3 coding DNA: TGTGCCAGCAGCTTATCGACAGGGGGGTCCGAGGAGACCCAGTACTTC.

V usage is TRBV18 and J usage is TRBJ1-1, with D unclear. V lost 3 bases and J lost 0, with 14 bases in between. The CDR3 is 16 residues long. Germline V gene data show CDR1 as KGHSH and CDR2 as LQKENI. The CDR3 DNA sequence: TGTGCCAGCTCACCGAGCGGTTTCGCCTTGAACACTGAAGCTTTCTTT. Translated: CASSPSGFALNTEAFF.

This clonotype has just a few counts. CDR3 sequence reads: CASSLSGGRPQHF. CDR3 bases: TGTGCCAGTAGTCTTTCAGGGGGACGGCCCCAGCATTTT. The rearrangement uses TRBV19 and TRBJ1-5, with 7 nucleotides matching TRBD1. The CDR3 contains 13 residues. Germline CDR1 and CDR2: LNHDA and SQIVND (reference sequence). Unmatched junction bases numbered 7, after V lost 5 bases and J lost 9 bases.

V is TRBV19 and J is TRBJ1-5; 9 bases align to TRBD1. Per germline, CDR1 LNHDA and CDR2 SQIVND (reference sequence). The CDR3 length is 15 residues. V shed 6 bases and J 3 bases; nucleotides not matched to a gene: 6. The CDR3 protein is CASSRRTGDNQPQHF. CDR3 in DNA: TGTGCCAGTAGCCGTCGGACAGGGGACAATCAGCCCCAGCATTTT.

This clonotype was seen ten or more times. The chain uses TRBV12-5 and TRBJ2-7; 8 bases match TRBD1. CDR1 and CDR2 from the germline V gene are LGHNT and FRNRAP. The CDR3 is made up of 16 amino acids. With 2 bases clipped from V and 2 bases from J, the junction kept 8 bases outside the gene matches. The CDR3 is CASGLTQGETPYEQYV. Written as DNA, the CDR3 is TGTGCTAGTGGTTTGACACAGGGGGAAACTCCCTACGAGCAGTACGTC.